The present entry profiles one T cell receptor (beta chain) with its context. One end of the junction does not line up with germline, which may come from a read error. This sample was included in a study of cytomegalovirus exposure and HLA in healthy donors. PCR used 60 Vbeta primers and 13 Jbeta primers. Method: immunoSEQ multiplex PCR; TCRdb's copy keeps in-frame clones and lacks some. Altogether fewer than 110,000 clones are present, about 77% being singletons, with the ten largest covering 9% to 12%. Germline-derived CDR1 and CDR2 are SGHTA and FQGNSA. This CDR3 has 15 amino acids. The chain carries TRBV7-2 and TRBJ1-1; D is ambiguous. The source material was PBMCs. This receptor was obtained from a woman between 18 and 29 years old in good health and CMV-seropositive. The CDR3 sequence is CASSIAGVRVNEAFF. For the CDR3, the DNA is TGTGCCAGCAGCATAGCTGGGGTGCGGGTCAATGAAGCTTTCTTT.